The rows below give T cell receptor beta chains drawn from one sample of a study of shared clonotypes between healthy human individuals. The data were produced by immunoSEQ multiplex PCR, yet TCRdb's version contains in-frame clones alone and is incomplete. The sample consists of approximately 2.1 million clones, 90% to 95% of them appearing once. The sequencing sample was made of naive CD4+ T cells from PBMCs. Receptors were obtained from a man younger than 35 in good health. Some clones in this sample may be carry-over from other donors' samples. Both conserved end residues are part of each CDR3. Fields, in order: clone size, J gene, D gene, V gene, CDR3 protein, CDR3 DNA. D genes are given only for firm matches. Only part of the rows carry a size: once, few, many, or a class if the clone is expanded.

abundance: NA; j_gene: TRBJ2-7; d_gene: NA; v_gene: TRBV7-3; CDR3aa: CASSLTVVNEQYF; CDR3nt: TGTGCCAGCAGCTTAACAGTGGTGAACGAGCAGTACTTC
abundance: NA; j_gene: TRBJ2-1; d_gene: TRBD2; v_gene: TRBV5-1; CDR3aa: CASSSLSGGKSSYNEQFF; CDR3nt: TGCGCCAGCAGCTCCCTCTCGGGGGGAAAGAGCTCCTACAATGAGCAGTTCTTC
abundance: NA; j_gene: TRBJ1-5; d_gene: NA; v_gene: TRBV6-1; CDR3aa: CASRFTSNQPQHF; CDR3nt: TGTGCCAGCAGGTTCACTAGCAATCAGCCCCAGCATTTT
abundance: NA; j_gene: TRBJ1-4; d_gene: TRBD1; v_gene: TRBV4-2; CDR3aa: CASSPFTGQGNDSEKLFF; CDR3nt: TGTGCCAGCAGCCCATTCACGGGACAGGGTAATGATAGTGAAAAACTGTTTTTT
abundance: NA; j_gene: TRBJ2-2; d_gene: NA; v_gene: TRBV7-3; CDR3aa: CASTSAANTGELFF; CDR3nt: TGTGCCAGCACATCGGCGGCGAACACCGGGGAGCTGTTTTTT
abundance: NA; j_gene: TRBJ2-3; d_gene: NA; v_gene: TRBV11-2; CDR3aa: CASSFRDTQYF; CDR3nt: TGTGCCAGCAGCTTCAGAGATACGCAGTATTTT
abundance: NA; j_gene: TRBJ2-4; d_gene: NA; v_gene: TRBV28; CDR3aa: CASSGTQAKNIQYF; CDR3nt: TGTGCCAGCAGCGGGACACAAGCCAAAAACATTCAGTACTTC
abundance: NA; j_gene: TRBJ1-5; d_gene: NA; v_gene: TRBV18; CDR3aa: CASSPRVGDQPQHF; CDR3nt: TGTGCCAGCTCACCCAGGGTTGGGGATCAGCCCCAGCATTTT
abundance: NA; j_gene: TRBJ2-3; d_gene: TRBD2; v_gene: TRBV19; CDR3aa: CASHSRASGMRSTDTQYF; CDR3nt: TGTGCCAGTCACTCTCGGGCTAGCGGGATGCGAAGCACAGATACGCAGTATTTT
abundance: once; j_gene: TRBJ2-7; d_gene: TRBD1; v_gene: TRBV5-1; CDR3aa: CASSPGQGANEQYF; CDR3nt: TGCGCCAGCAGCCCCGGACAGGGGGCCAACGAGCAGTACTTC
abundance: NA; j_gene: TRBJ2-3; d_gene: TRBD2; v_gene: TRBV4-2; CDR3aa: CASSQNPGLADTQYF; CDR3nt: TGTGCCAGCAGCCAAAACCCGGGACTAGCGGATACGCAGTATTTT
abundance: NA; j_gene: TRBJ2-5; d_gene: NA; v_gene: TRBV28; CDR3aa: CASKGGQETQYF; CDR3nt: TGTGCCAGCAAGGGCGGACAAGAGACCCAGTACTTC
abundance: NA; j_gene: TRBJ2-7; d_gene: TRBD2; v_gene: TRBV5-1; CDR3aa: CASSLVVAGAYEQYF; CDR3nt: TGCGCCAGCAGCTTGGTGGTGGCGGGAGCCTACGAGCAGTACTTC
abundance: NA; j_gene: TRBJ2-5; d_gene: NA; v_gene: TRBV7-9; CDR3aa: CASSLGTVSETQYF; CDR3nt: TGTGCCAGCAGCTTAGGGACCGTTTCAGAGACCCAGTACTTC
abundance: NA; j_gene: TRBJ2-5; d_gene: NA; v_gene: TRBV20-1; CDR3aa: CSARGETQYF; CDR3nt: TGCAGTGCTAGGGGGGAGACCCAGTACTTC
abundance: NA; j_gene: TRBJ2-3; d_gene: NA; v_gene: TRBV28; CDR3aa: CASSFGGTDTQYF; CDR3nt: TGTGCCAGCAGTTTTGGGGGCACAGATACGCAGTATTTT
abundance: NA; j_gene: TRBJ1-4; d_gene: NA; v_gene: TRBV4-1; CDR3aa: CASSHIVATNEKLFF; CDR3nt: TGCGCCAGCAGCCACATTGTCGCAACTAATGAAAAACTGTTTTTT
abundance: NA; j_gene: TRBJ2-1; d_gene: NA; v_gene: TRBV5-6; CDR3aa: CASSSIWGETYNEQFF; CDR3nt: TGTGCCAGCAGCTCGATTTGGGGGGAAACCTACAATGAGCAGTTCTTC
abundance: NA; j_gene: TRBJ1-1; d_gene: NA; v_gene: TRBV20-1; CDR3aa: CSARDGVKAFF; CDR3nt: TGCAGTGCTAGAGATGGAGTGAAGGCTTTCTTT
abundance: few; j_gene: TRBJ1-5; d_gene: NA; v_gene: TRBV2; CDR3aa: CASNKIRSNQPQHF; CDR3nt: TGTGCCAGCAACAAGATCAGGAGCAATCAGCCCCAGCATTTT
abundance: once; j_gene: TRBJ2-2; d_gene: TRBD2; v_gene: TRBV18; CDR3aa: CASSPGLAGLANTGELFF; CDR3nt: TGTGCCAGCTCACCAGGTCTAGCGGGACTCGCGAACACCGGGGAGCTGTTTTTT
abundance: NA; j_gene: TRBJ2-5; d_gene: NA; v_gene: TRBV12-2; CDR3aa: CASRFTGDETQYF; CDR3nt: TGTGCAAGTCGTTTCACAGGGGACGAGACCCAGTACTTC
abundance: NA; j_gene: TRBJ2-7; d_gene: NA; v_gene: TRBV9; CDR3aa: CASSVGGGLEQYF; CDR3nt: TGTGCCAGCAGCGTAGGTGGGGGGCTAGAGCAGTACTTC
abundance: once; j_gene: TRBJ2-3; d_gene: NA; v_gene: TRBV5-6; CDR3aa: CASSPRGWGKDTDTQYF; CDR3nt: TGTGCCAGCAGCCCTCGGGGATGGGGGAAGGACACAGATACGCAGTATTTT
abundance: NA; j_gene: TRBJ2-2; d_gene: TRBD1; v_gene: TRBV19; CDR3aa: CATTGGQNTGELFF; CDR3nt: TGTGCCACAACAGGGGGACAGAACACCGGGGAGCTGTTTTTT
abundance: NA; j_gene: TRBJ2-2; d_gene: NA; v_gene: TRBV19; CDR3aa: CASSKADPNTGELFF; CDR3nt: TGTGCCAGTAGTAAGGCGGACCCGAACACCGGGGAGCTGTTTTTT
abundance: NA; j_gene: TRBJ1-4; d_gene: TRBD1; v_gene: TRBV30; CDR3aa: CAWSVGQGAKLFF; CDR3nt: TGTGCCTGGAGTGTGGGACAGGGGGCAAAACTGTTTTTT
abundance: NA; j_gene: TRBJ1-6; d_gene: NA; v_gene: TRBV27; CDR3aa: CASSFRNRRLHF; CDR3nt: TGTGCCAGCAGTTTCCGTAACAGGCGGCTCCACTTT
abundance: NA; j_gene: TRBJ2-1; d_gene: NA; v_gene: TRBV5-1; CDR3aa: CASSSGTPESDEQFF; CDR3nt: TGCGCCAGCAGCTCGGGGACCCCCGAATCGGATGAGCAGTTCTTC
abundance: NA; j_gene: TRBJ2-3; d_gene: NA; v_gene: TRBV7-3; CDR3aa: CASSFSPGTDTQYF; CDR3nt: TGTGCCAGCAGCTTCTCGCCGGGCACAGATACGCAGTATTTT
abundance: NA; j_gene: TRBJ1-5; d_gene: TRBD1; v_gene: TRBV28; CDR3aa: CASSAGQGVGQPQHF; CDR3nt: TGTGCCAGCAGCGCCGGACAGGGGGTAGGTCAGCCCCAGCATTTT